This T cell receptor (beta chain) was observed in a study of T-cell memory formation after mild COVID-19. This clonotype has only a few counts. The antigen remains unidentified. Study conclusions and caveats: Clonal second-wave expansions that peaked on day 37 had unconfirmed SARS-CoV-2 specificity. Pre-infection memory showed some responding clones, and this suggested that cross-reactive memory joined.

TCRdb called the 5' RACE reads again in MiXCR, with one record for every CDR3 protein. This sample yields about 140,000 distinct CDR3 sequences, of which 14% to 15% are seen a single time; about 26% belongs to the top ten. This clonotype originated in an adult woman who had mild COVID-19 (a few samples of this study predate the infection). Cell type and time point are not known. Sequencing input: PBMCs or a T cell subset sorted from them (not recorded which).

CDR3 bases: TGTGCCAGCAGCGCAGGGGGACAGGGCACTGAAGCTTTCTTT. This translates into CASSAGGQGTEAFF. The chain couples TRBV9 to TRBJ1-1; 9 bases are shared with TRBD1. V trimming: 3 bases; J trimming: 4 bases; junction bases outside the gene matches: 4. Germline CDR1 SGDLS, CDR2 YYNGEE. The CDR3 has 14 amino acids.